This note documents a single TCR beta chain sequence. The antigen remains unidentified. TCRdb re-called the 5' RACE reads and gives one entry per CDR3 protein, without DNA. Its table records about 460,000 distinct CDR3 sequences. Germline loops: CDR1 MNHNY, CDR2 SVGAGI (reference sequence). The CDR3 length is 14 residues. The source of the sample is a study of T cells expressing NK-cell markers. Study-level information: Sorted T-cell subsets CD3+CD56+NKG2C+, CD3+CD56+NKG2C- and CD3+CD56-NKG2C+ were TCR beta-sequenced. Points from the study as a whole: The dominant NKG2C+ clonotypes represented about 1.0-7.5% of CD8+ T cells in six or seven donors. Four donors likewise had their CD3+CD56-NKG2C+ fraction led by these clonotypes. No clear determination of HCMV specificity was made for expanded NKG2C+ T cell clones.

Sequences were obtained from blood T cells: a sorted CD56 or NKG2C T cell subset, CD4+ or CD8+ T cells, or bulk PBMC T cells (not recorded which). The receptor was derived from a woman in her forties or fifties in good health. The chain couples TRBV6-6 to TRBJ2-1; TCRdb indicates TRBD2, and absent DNA this call remains unverified. CDR3 residues: CASSYSGTRGEQFF.